The clone carrying this T cell receptor beta chain was recorded a few times. Only in-frame clones appear in the TCRdb table, and some are missing; sequencing was by immunoSEQ multiplex PCR. The sample comprises over 10,000 clones, about 60% of which are singletons, and approximately 2% rests with the top ten. These data originate in a study of neoadjuvant anti-PD-1 for oral cavity cancer. This CDR3 spans 15 amino acids. Trimming left V 1 base short and J 1 base short, with 7 bases between. CDR1 MGHRA and CDR2 YSYEKL come from the germline V gene. The chain is built from TRBV4-1 and TRBJ2-2, with D unresolved. Specimen: PBMCs, collected before nivolumab (anti-PD-1) treatment. The sequence came from a person aged 40 to 85 with oral cavity squamous cell carcinoma. The CDR3 sequence is CASSQVLQNTGELFF. For the CDR3, the DNA is TGCGCCAGCAGCCAAGTATTACAGAACACCGGGGAGCTGTTTTTT.